This T cell receptor (beta chain) was recovered during a study of follicular helper T cells after annual influenza vaccination. As to time point: 2015-2016 season, 7 days after influenza vaccination. Subjects lived in the community and lacked influenza vaccine within the prior 6 months. Regarding the study as a whole: ICOS+CD38+ cTfh clonality tracked population frequency, and its change tracked circulating plasmablast change.

Concerning this clone: The antigen remains undetermined.

CDR1 SQVTM and CDR2 ANQGSEA come from the germline V gene. The germline V and J ends were trimmed by 2 bases and 0 bases, with 11 bases remaining between them. The CDR3 is made up of 15 amino acids. TCRB sequencing was done at Survey resolution level. The table came from immunoSEQ multiplex PCR; TCRdb's copy has only in-frame clones and leaves some out. The data hold 6,000 to 8,000 clones, with around 80% observed a single time. The specimen was CXCR5+ CD38- circulating T follicular helper cells from blood, collected 7 days after influenza vaccination. Subset indicated: circulating Tfh, non-naive CD4+CXCR5+PD-1+ (ICOS+CD38+ or ICOS-CD38-). The chain couples TRBV29-1 to TRBJ2-4, with D perhaps TRBD2 (5 bases). The TCR sequence derives from an adult who received the influenza vaccine. The CDR3 here is CSVEQRFLAKNIQYF. The CDR3 nucleotides read TGCAGCGTTGAACAGCGGTTCCTAGCCAAAAACATTCAGTACTTC.